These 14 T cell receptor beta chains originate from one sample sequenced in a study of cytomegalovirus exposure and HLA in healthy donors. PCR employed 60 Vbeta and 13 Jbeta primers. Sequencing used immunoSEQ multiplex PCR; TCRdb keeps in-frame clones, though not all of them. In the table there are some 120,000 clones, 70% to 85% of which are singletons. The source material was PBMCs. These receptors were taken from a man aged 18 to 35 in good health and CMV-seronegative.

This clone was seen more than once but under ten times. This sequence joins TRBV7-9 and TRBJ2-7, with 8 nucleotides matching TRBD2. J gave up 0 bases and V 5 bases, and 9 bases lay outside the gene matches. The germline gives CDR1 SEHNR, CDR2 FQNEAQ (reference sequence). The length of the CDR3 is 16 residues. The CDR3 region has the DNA TGTGCCAGCAGCCACCCGGGGGGGACCTCCTCCTACGAGCAGTACTTC. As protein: CASSHPGGTSSYEQYF.

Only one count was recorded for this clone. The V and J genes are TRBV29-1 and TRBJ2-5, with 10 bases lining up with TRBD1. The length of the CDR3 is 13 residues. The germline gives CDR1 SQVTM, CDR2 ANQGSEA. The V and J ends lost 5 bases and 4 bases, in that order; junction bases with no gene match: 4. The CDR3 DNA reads TGCAGCGTTTCCGGGACAGGGGTAGAGACCCAGTACTTC. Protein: CSVSGTGVETQYF.

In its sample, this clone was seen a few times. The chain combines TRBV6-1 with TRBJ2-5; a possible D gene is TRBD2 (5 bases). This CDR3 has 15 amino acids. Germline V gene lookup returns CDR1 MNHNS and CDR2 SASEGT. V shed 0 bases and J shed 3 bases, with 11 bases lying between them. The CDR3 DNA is TGTGCCAGCAGTGAAGCGGCGGGCCTAAAAGAGACCCAGTACTTC. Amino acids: CASSEAAGLKETQYF.

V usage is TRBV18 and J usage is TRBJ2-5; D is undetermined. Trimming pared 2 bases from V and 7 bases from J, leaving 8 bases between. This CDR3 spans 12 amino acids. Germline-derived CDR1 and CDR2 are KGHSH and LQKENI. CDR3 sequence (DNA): TGTGCCAGCTCACCAAAGCCAGGGACCCAGTACTTC. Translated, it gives CASSPKPGTQYF.

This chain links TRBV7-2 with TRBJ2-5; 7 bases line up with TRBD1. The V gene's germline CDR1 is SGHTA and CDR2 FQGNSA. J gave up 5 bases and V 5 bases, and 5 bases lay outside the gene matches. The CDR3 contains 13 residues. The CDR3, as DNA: TGTGCCAGCAGCGTTGACAGGGTGGAGACCCAGTACTTC. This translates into CASSVDRVETQYF.

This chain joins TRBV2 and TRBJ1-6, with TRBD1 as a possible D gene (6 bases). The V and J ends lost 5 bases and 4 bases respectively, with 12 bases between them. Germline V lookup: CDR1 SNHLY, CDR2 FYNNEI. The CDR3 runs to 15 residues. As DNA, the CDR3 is TGTGCCAGCAGTACCCGGACAGTTTATAATTCACCCCTCCACTTT. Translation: CASSTRTVYNSPLHF.

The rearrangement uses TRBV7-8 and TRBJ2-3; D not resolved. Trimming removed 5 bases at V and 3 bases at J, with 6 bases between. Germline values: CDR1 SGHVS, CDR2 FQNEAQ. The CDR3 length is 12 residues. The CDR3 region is CASSPGTDTQYF. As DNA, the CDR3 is TGTGCCAGCAGCCCCGGGACAGATACGCAGTATTTT.

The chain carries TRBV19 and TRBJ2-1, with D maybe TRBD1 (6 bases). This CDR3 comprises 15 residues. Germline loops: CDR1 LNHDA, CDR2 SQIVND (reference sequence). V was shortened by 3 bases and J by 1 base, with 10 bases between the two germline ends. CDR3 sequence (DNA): TGTGCCAGTAGTATCAGACAGGTTTCCTACAATGAGCAGTTCTTC. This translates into CASSIRQVSYNEQFF. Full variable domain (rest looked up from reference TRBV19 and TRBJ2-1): DGGITQSPKYLFRKEGQNVTLSCEQNLNHDAMYWYRQDPGQGLRLIYYSQIVNDFQKGDIAEGYSVSREKKESFPLTVTSAQKNPTAFYLCASSIRQVSYNEQFFGPGTRLTVL.

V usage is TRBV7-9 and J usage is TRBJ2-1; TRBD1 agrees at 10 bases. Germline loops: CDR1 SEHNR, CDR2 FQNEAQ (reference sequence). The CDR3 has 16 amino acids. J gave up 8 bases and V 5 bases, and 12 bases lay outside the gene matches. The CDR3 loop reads CASSPSPGQGFDEQFF. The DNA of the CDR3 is TGTGCCAGCAGCCCAAGTCCGGGACAGGGGTTCGATGAGCAGTTCTTC.

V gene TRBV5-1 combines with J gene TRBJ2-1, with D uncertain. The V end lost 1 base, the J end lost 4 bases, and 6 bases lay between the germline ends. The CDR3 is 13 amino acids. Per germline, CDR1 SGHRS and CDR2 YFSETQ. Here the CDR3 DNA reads TGCGCCAGCAGCTTGACCGAGTACAATGAGCAGTTCTTC. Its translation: CASSLTEYNEQFF.

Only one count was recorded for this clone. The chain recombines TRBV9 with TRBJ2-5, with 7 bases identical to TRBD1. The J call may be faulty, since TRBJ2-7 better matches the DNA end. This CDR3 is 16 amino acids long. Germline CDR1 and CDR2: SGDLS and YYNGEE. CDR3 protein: CASSPGHSGGKNEQYF. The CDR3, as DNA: TGTGCCAGCAGCCCGGGGCACTCAGGGGGAAAGAACGAGCAGTACTTC.

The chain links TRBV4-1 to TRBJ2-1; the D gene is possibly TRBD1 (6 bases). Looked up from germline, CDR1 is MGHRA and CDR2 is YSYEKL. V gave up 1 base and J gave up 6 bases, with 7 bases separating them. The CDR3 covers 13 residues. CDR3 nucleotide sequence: TGCGCCAGCAGCCAAGGGACAGCCAATGAGCAGTTCTTC. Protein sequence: CASSQGTANEQFF.

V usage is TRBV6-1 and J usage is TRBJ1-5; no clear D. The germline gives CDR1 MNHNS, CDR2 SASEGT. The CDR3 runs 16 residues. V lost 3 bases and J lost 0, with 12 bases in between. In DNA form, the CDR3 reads TGTGCCAGCAGTGATCGCAGAACCGATAGCAATCAGCCCCAGCATTTT. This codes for CASSDRRTDSNQPQHF.

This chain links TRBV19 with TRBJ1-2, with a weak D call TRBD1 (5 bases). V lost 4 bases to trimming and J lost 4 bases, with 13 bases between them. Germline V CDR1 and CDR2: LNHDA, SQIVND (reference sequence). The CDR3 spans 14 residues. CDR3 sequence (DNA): TGTGCCAGTAGTACCCCCCAGGGAACCTATGGCTACACCTTC. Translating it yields CASSTPQGTYGYTF.